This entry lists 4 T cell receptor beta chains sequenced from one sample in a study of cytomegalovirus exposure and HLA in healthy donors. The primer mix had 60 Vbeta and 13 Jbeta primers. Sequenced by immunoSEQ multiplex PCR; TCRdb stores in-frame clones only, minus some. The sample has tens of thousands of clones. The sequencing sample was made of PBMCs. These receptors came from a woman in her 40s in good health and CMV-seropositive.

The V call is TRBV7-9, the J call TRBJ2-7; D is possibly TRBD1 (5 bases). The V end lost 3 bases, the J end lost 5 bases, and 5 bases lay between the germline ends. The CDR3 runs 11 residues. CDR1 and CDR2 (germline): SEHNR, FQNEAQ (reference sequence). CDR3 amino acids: CASSLDNEQYF. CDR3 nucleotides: TGTGCCAGCAGCTTGGACAACGAGCAGTACTTC.

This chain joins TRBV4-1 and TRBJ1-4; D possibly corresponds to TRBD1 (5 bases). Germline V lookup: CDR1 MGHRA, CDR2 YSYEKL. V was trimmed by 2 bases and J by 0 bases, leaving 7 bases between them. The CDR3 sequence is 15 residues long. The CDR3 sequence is CASSQWTTTNEKLFF. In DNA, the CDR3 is TGCGCCAGCAGCCAATGGACAACAACTAATGAAAAACTGTTTTTT.

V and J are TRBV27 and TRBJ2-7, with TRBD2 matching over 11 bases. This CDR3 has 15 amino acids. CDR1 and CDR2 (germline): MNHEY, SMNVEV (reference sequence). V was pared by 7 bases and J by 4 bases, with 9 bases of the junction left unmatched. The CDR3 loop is CASKPGLAAKYEQYF. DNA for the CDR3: TGTGCCAGCAAACCGGGACTAGCGGCGAAATACGAGCAGTACTTC.

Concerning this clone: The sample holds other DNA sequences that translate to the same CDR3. The CDR3 nucleotides are TGTGCCAGCAGTGAATTGGGGGCAACAGGGGGGAAAAAACTGTTTTTT. The encoded protein is CASSELGATGGKKLFF. The V call is TRBV25-1, the J call TRBJ1-4, with TRBD1 matching over 8 bases. The J segment lost 9 bases and the V segment lost 1 base, leaving 10 bases of the junction unmatched. The CDR3 is 16 amino acids. Germline CDR1 and CDR2: MGHDK and SYGVNS. Supplemented by reference TRBV25-1 and TRBJ1-4, the full variable domain reads EADIYQTPRYLVIGTGKKITLECSQTMGHDKMYWYQQDPGMELHLIHYSYGVNSTEKGDLSSESTVSRIRTEHFPLTLESARPSHTSQYLCASSELGATGGKKLFFGSGTQLSVL.